These 27 T cell receptor beta chains were all obtained from the same sample, sequenced in a study of Ad26.COV2.S vaccination and SARS-CoV-2 variants. The treatment was: some 19 received Ad26.COV2.S at low or high dose, single or two shots; several received placebo; per-sample allocation not given. The samples date from day 63 after the first vaccine or placebo injection. Repertoires were generated with immunoSEQ multiplex PCR, while TCRdb's copy carries only in-frame clones and drops some. Among hundreds of thousands of clones, approximately 88% were seen once, and the ten largest hold roughly 1.5%. The sequenced sample was peripheral blood, obtained in a trial of Ad26.COV2.S vaccine versus placebo. These receptors originate from a person between 18 and 65 years old who received the Ad26.COV2.S COVID-19 vaccine or a placebo.

The chain employs TRBV29-1 and TRBJ2-5; TRBD2 matches 8 bases. Germline V gene lookup returns CDR1 SQVTM and CDR2 ANQGSEA. The CDR3 extends over 15 amino acids. After removal of 2 bases from V and 6 bases from J, the junction contained 11 bases not matched to a gene. The CDR3 coding sequence is TGCAGCGTTGAAATTAGCGGGATGGTTCGTCAGACCCAGTACTTC. This gives the protein CSVEISGMVRQTQYF.

CDR3 sequence (DNA): TGTGCCAGCAGCCAAGGAGGGACGACGAACACTGAAGCTTTCTTT. The encoded protein is CASSQGGTTNTEAFF. The V call is TRBV3-1 (or the pseudogene TRBV3-2), the J call TRBJ1-1; maybe TRBD1 (5 bases). V was shortened by 1 base and J by 1 base, with 10 bases between the two germline ends. CDR1 and CDR2 from the germline V gene are LGHDT and YNNKEL (reference sequence). This CDR3 is 15 amino acids long.

The chain couples TRBV2 to TRBJ1-2; 9 nucleotides agree with TRBD1. This CDR3 is built from 13 residues. The V gene's germline CDR1 is SNHLY and CDR2 FYNNEI. V lost 8 bases and J lost 7; bases outside the gene matches: 8. The CDR3 loop reads CASGVSDRGGYTF. The DNA of the CDR3 is TGTGCCAGCGGAGTGTCGGACAGGGGTGGCTACACCTTC.

J is TRBJ2-7 and V is TRBV6-1; TRBD2 agrees at 11 bases. Looked up from germline, CDR1 is MNHNS and CDR2 is SASEGT. J gave up 2 bases and V 2 bases, and 2 bases lay outside the gene matches. The CDR3 contains 15 residues. The CDR3, as DNA: TGTGCCAGCAGTGAATTAGCGGGAGGGCCCTACGAGCAGTACTTC. This translates into CASSELAGGPYEQYF.

The V gene is TRBV7-9, the J gene TRBJ2-7, with D perhaps TRBD1 or TRBD2 (6 bases each). Trimming left V 6 bases short and J 4 bases short, with 16 bases between. Germline assignment: CDR1 SEHNR and CDR2 FQNEAQ (reference sequence). The CDR3 loop spans 14 amino acids. In DNA, the CDR3 is TGTGCCAGCAGTTACAGGGCCGGGGGATACGAGCAGTACTTC. It translates to CASSYRAGGYEQYF.

The sample holds one count of this clone. The chain links TRBV24-1 to TRBJ2-3; 10 nucleotides agree with TRBD1. The junction had 4 bases not matched to a gene; V was cut back by 2 bases and J by 3 bases. Germline-derived CDR1 and CDR2 are KGHDR and SFDVKD. CDR3 length: 16 amino acids. The CDR3 DNA reads as TGTGCCACCAGTGATTGGGGGGACAGGGGAACAGATACGCAGTATTTT. Amino acids: CATSDWGDRGTDTQYF.

CDR3 sequence reads: CAISEGVAGGQDTQYF. The CDR3 bases are TGTGCCATCAGTGAGGGAGTAGCGGGGGGGCAAGATACGCAGTATTTT. The chain couples TRBV10-3 to TRBJ2-3; 11 positions match TRBD2. V shed 2 bases and J 5 bases; nucleotides not matched to a gene: 6. Germline V lookup: CDR1 ENHRY, CDR2 SYGVKD. This CDR3 has 16 residues.

V usage is TRBV5-5 and J usage is TRBJ2-7; the match to TRBD1 covers 7 bases. The CDR3 runs 15 residues. Germline V lookup: CDR1 SGHKS, CDR2 YYEKEE (reference sequence). With V trimmed by 0 bases and J by 0 bases, 3 bases remained unmatched. CDR3 sequence: CASSLVGQASYEQYF. The CDR3 coding sequence is TGTGCCAGCAGCTTGGTAGGACAGGCCTCCTACGAGCAGTACTTC.

J is TRBJ2-1 and V is TRBV7-9; D may be TRBD2 (5 bases). This CDR3 is 10 amino acids long. Trimming removed 5 bases from V and 12 bases from J, with 8 bases in between. Germline V gene lookup returns CDR1 SEHNR and CDR2 FQNEAQ (reference sequence). CDR3 sequence: CASSPRGQFF. The CDR3 DNA reads as TGTGCCAGCAGCCCTCGGGGGCAGTTCTTC.

V usage is TRBV6-5 and J usage is TRBJ1-1; a possible D gene is TRBD1 (5 bases). The length of the CDR3 is 13 residues. Deletions cut 5 bases from V and 8 bases from J, with 15 bases between. Germline CDR1 reads MNHEY; CDR2 reads SVGAGI. CDR3 sequence (DNA): TGTGCCAGCAGTATGGGACCGTACGTCGAAGCTTTCTTT. Translation gives CASSMGPYVEAFF.

The chain employs TRBV6-5 and TRBJ1-1; weak D call: TRBD1 (6 bases). Germline CDR1 is MNHEY and CDR2 is SVGAGI. V gave up 10 bases and J gave up 3 bases, with 18 bases separating them. CDR3 length: 14 residues. CDR3 DNA sequence: TGTGCCACCAGGACAGTCCTGAGGTACACTGAAGCTTTCTTT. Protein product: CATRTVLRYTEAFF.

The chain has TRBV5-1 and TRBJ2-2, with TRBD2 identical over 14 bases. There are 16 residues in the CDR3. The J segment lost 5 bases and the V segment lost 4 bases, leaving 4 bases of the junction unmatched. Per germline, CDR1 SGHRS and CDR2 YFSETQ. CDR3 loop: CASSAGLAGVTGELFF. CDR3 in DNA: TGCGCCAGCAGCGCGGGACTAGCGGGAGTTACCGGGGAGCTGTTTTTT.

The V and J genes are TRBV7-9 and TRBJ1-6; 7 bases align to TRBD1. In germline, CDR1 is SEHNR, CDR2 FQNEAQ (reference sequence). CDR3 length: 15 residues. The J segment lost 6 bases and the V segment lost 5 bases, leaving 7 bases of the junction unmatched. The CDR3 is CASSLGDSRNSPLHF. CDR3 DNA: TGTGCCAGCAGCCTAGGGGACAGTCGTAATTCACCCCTCCACTTT.

Comments on this clone: Other DNA sequences in the same sample also yield this CDR3. V and J are TRBV7-9 and TRBJ1-2; D possibly corresponds to TRBD1 (6 bases). This CDR3 is 13 amino acids long. CDR1 is SEHNR and CDR2 is FQNEAQ in the germline V gene (reference sequence). Trimming left V 1 base short and J 3 bases short, with 6 bases between. CDR3 loop: CASSLGTDYGYTF. CDR3 DNA sequence: TGTGCCAGCAGCTTAGGGACAGACTATGGCTACACCTTC.

This chain links TRBV29-1 with TRBJ1-6; no definite D call. The V and J ends lost 7 bases and 0 bases respectively, with 7 bases between them. In germline, CDR1 is SQVTM, CDR2 ANQGSEA. This CDR3 is built from 13 residues. Here the CDR3 DNA reads TGCAGCGCCCGCAGCTCCTATAATTCACCCCTCCACTTT. It specifies CSARSSYNSPLHF. The whole variable domain, remainder taken from reference TRBV29-1 and TRBJ1-6, is SAVISQKPSRDICQRGTSLTIQCQVDSQVTMMFWYRQQPGQSLTLIATANQGSEATYESGFVIDKFPISRPNLTFSTLTVSNMSPEDSSIYLCSARSSYNSPLHFGNGTRLTVT.

This sequence joins TRBV15 and TRBJ1-1; D might be TRBD1 (6 bases). This CDR3 has 14 amino acids. Germline values: CDR1 LNHNV, CDR2 YYDKDF (reference sequence). V lost 9 bases to trimming and J lost 0 bases, with 14 bases between them. Here the CDR3 reads CATGGQSMNTEAFF. CDR3 coding DNA: TGTGCCACAGGGGGTCAAAGCATGAACACTGAAGCTTTCTTT.

The chain links TRBV30 to TRBJ2-1; D perhaps matches TRBD2 (6 bases). Trimming cost V 1 base and J 10 bases, with 23 bases left between them. This CDR3 contains 16 residues. The V gene's germline CDR1 is GTSNPN and CDR2 SVGIG (reference sequence). The CDR3 DNA sequence: TGTGCCTGGAGTGCCACCTTAAGGAAGTATAGCGGAGAGCAGTTCTTC. This codes for CAWSATLRKYSGEQFF.

The count of this clone is one. The chain combines TRBV6-6 with TRBJ1-5; perhaps TRBD1 as D (5 bases). V shed 5 bases and J shed 2 bases, with 19 bases lying between them. This CDR3 is 17 amino acids long. Germline values: CDR1 MNHNY, CDR2 SVGAGI (reference sequence). The CDR3 protein is CASSPIQGFKGNQPQHF. The CDR3 DNA reads as TGTGCCAGCAGTCCTATTCAGGGATTTAAGGGCAATCAGCCCCAGCATTTT.

CDR3 nucleotides: TGTGCCAGCAGCTCAGGCGGGACAGGGGTTGATAGCGGGACCTACGAGCAGTACTTC. Amino acid sequence: CASSSGGTGVDSGTYEQYF. The gene calls are TRBV6-6 and TRBJ2-7; 10 bases agree with TRBD1. From germline, CDR1 is MNHNY and CDR2 SVGAGI (reference sequence). Trimming cost V 6 bases and J 2 bases; bases outside gene matches: 19. This CDR3 comprises 19 residues.

The chain combines TRBV7-3 with TRBJ2-5; D not certain. The length of the CDR3 is 13 residues. V lost 5 bases and J lost 1, with 8 bases in between. Germline V gene sequence: CDR1 SGHTA, CDR2 FQGTGA. This chain's CDR3 is CASSPMPQETQYF. CDR3 sequence (DNA): TGTGCCAGCAGCCCCATGCCCCAAGAGACCCAGTACTTC.

V is TRBV4-2 and J is TRBJ1-5, with D tentatively TRBD1 (5 bases). The V end was cut by 4 bases, the J end by 0 bases, with 31 bases between. CDR1 is LGHNA, CDR2 YNFKEQ, per germline. The CDR3 contains 22 residues. CDR3 bases: TGTGCCAGCAGCCTTACCGAGAGGCTTCCGGGGGACGCGGATTATAGCAATCAGCCCCAGCATTTT. This codes for CASSLTERLPGDADYSNQPQHF.

The chain uses TRBV6-5 and TRBJ1-1; D unclear. The CDR3 runs to 13 residues. CDR1 and CDR2 from the germline V gene are MNHEY and SVGAGI. Trimming took 2 bases from V and 6 from J, leaving 10 bases between them. The CDR3 DNA reads TGTGCCAGCAGTTACGGCCCGAGGGCTGAAGCTTTCTTT. Residues: CASSYGPRAEAFF.

The chain recombines TRBV7-9 with TRBJ1-1; the D is unclear. Trimming stripped 1 base from V and 3 bases from J, with 15 bases between. The CDR3 runs 16 residues. CDR1 and CDR2 from the germline V gene are SEHNR and FQNEAQ (reference sequence). This chain's CDR3 is CASSLVGRGEDTEAFF. CDR3 DNA: TGTGCCAGCAGCTTAGTGGGTCGGGGTGAAGACACTGAAGCTTTCTTT. The full variable domain, rest sourced from reference TRBV7-9 and TRBJ1-1, is DTGVSQNPRHKITKRGQNVTFRCDPISEHNRLYWYRQTLGQGPEFLTYFQNEAQLEKSRLLSDRFSAERPKGSFSTLEIQRTEQGDSAMYLCASSLVGRGEDTEAFFGQGTRLTVV.

This clone was seen only once. The chain couples TRBV15 to TRBJ2-5; D is possibly TRBD2 (7 bases). This CDR3 has 16 residues. The germline V gene encodes CDR1 LNHNV and CDR2 YYDKDF (reference sequence). Trimming removed 1 base at V and 0 bases at J, with 12 bases between. CDR3: CATSRGGGAHQETQYF. The CDR3 bases are TGTGCCACCAGCAGAGGTGGGGGGGCGCACCAAGAGACCCAGTACTTC.

The genes are TRBV16 and TRBJ1-3; no definite D call. V lost 2 bases and J 4 bases, leaving 3 bases between the germline ends. The CDR3 extends over 12 amino acids. CDR1 is KGHSY and CDR2 is FQNENV in the germline V gene. The CDR3 here is CASSQEGNTIYF. The DNA of the CDR3 is TGTGCCAGCAGCCAAGAAGGAAACACCATATATTTT. The variable domain in full, completed from reference TRBV16 and TRBJ1-3, reads GEEVAQTPKHLVRGEGQKAKLYCAPIKGHSYVFWYQQVLKNEFKFLISFQNENVFDETGMPKERFSAKCLPNSPCSLEIQATKLEDSAVYFCASSQEGNTIYFGEGSWLTVV.

The chain is built from TRBV5-1 and TRBJ2-7; possible D gene TRBD2, 6 bases. V dropped 0 bases and J dropped 3 bases, with 10 bases sitting between them. The length of the CDR3 is 14 residues. CDR1 and CDR2 from the germline V gene are SGHRS and YFSETQ. Here the CDR3 DNA reads TGCGCCAGCAGCTTGGACAGGACTAACTACGAGCAGTACTTC. As protein: CASSLDRTNYEQYF. Full variable domain (missing parts from reference TRBV5-1 and TRBJ2-7): KAGVTQTPRYLIKTRGQQVTLSCSPISGHRSVSWYQQTPGQGLQFLFEYFSETQRNKGNFPGRFSGRQFSNSRSEMNVSTLELGDSALYLCASSLDRTNYEQYFGPGTRLTVT.

This clone was seen only once. The chain carries TRBV6-1 and TRBJ1-4, with D unresolved. Germline loops: CDR1 MNHNS, CDR2 SASEGT. CDR3 size: 15 residues. The ends were cut back, 1 base at V and 0 bases at J, with 6 bases in the middle. The CDR3 bases are TGTGCCAGCAGTGAAGGTTTAGCAACTAATGAAAAACTGTTTTTT. Translated: CASSEGLATNEKLFF.